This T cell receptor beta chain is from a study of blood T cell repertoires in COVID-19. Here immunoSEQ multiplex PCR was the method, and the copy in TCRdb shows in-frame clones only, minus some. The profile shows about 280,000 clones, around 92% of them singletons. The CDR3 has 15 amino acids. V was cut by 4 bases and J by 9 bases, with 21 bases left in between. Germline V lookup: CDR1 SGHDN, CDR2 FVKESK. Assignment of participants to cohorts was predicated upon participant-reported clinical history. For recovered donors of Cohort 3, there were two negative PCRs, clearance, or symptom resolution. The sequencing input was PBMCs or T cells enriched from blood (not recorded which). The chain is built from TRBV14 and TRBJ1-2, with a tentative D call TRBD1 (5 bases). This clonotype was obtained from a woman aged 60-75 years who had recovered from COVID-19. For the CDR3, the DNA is TGTGCCAGCAGCCTTGCGTCTGGGACTATAGGTAGCTACACCTTC. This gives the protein CASSLASGTIGSYTF.